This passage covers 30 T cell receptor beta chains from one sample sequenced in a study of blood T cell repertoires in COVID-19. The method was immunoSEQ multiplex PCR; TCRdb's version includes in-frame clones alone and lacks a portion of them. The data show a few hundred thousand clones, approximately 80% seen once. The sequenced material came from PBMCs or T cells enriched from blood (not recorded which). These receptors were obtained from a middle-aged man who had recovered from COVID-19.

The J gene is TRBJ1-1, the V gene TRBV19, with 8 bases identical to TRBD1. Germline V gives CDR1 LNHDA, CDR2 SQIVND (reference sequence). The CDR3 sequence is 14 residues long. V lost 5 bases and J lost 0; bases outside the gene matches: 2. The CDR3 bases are TGTGCCAGTAGTCAGACAGGGGTGAACACTGAAGCTTTCTTT. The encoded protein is CASSQTGVNTEAFF.

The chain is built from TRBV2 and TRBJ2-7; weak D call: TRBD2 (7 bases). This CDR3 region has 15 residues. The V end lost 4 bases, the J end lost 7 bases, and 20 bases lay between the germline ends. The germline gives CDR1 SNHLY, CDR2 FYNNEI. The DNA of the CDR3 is TGTGCCAGCAGTGGACTGGAGGGGGGGGCTTGGGAGCAGTACTTC. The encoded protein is CASSGLEGGAWEQYF.

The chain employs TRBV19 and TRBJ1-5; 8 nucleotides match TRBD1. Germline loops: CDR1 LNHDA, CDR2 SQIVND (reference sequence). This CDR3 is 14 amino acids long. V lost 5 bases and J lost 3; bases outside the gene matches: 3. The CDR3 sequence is CASSPGQDNQPQHF. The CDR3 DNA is TGTGCCAGTAGTCCGGGACAGGACAATCAGCCCCAGCATTTT.

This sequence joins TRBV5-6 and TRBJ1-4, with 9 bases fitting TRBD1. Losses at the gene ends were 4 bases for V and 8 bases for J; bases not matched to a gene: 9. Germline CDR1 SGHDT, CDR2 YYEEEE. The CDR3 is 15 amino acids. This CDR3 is CASSSKDRGTEKLFF. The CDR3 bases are TGTGCCAGCAGCAGTAAGGACAGGGGAACGGAAAAACTGTTTTTT.

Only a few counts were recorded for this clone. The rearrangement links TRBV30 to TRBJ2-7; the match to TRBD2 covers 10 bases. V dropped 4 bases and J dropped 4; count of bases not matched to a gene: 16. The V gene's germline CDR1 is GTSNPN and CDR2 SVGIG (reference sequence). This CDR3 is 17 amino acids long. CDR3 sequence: CAWTRGGLAGVSYEQYF. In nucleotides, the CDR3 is TGTGCCTGGACCCGAGGGGGCCTAGCGGGAGTATCATACGAGCAGTACTTC.

The CDR3 nucleotides read TGTGCCAGCACCCCCTTGGGGGCGACTGAAGCTTTCTTT. Its protein is CASTPLGATEAFF. This chain connects TRBV12-3 or TRBV12-4 to TRBJ1-1; a possible D gene is TRBD1 (6 bases). The CDR3 consists of 13 residues. Trimming removed 7 bases at V and 5 bases at J, with 14 bases between.

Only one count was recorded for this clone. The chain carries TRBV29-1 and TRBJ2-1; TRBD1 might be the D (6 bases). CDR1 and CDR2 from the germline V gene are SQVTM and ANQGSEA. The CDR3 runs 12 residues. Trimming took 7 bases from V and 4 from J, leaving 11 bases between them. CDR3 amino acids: CSGRGSYNEQFF. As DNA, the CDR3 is TGCAGCGGAAGGGGGTCTTACAATGAGCAGTTCTTC.

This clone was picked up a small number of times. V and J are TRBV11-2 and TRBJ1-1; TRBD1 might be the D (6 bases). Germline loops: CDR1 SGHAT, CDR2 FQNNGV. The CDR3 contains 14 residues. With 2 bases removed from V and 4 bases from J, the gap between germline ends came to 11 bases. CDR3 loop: CASSLSGRGTEAFF. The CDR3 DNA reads TGTGCCAGCAGCTTAAGCGGCAGGGGCACTGAAGCTTTCTTT. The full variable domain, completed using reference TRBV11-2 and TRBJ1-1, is EAGVAQSPRYKIIEKRQSVAFWCNPISGHATLYWYQQILGQGPKLLIQFQNNGVVDDSQLPKDRFSAERLKGVDSTLKIQPAKLEDSAVYLCASSLSGRGTEAFFGQGTRLTVV.

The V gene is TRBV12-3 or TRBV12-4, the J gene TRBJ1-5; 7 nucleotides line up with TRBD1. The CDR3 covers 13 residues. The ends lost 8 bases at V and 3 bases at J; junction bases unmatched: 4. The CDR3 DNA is TGTGCCAGCCAGGACAGGTCCAATCAGCCCCAGCATTTT. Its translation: CASQDRSNQPQHF.

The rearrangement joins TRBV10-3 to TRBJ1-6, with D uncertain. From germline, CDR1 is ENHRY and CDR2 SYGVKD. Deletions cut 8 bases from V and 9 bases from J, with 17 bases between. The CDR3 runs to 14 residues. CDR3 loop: CAISPPTAGSPLHF. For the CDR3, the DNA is TGTGCCATCTCCCCCCCCACGGCGGGTTCACCCCTCCACTTT.

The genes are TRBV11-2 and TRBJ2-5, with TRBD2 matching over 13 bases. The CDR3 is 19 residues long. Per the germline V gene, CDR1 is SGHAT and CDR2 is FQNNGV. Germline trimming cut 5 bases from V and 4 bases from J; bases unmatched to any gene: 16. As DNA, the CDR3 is TGTGCCAGCAGCCACGGGGTGACTAGCGGGGGGACCCTGGGAGAGACCCAGTACTTC. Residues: CASSHGVTSGGTLGETQYF. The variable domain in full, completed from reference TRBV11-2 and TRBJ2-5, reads EAGVAQSPRYKIIEKRQSVAFWCNPISGHATLYWYQQILGQGPKLLIQFQNNGVVDDSQLPKDRFSAERLKGVDSTLKIQPAKLEDSAVYLCASSHGVTSGGTLGETQYFGPGTRLLVL.

This CDR3 is CASSGGNNQPQHF. CDR3 sequence (DNA): TGTGCCTCATCCGGGGGTAACAATCAGCCCCAGCATTTT. The chain couples TRBV19 to TRBJ1-5, with D possibly matching TRBD1 (5 bases). Germline assignment: CDR1 LNHDA and CDR2 SQIVND (reference sequence). Trimming pared 11 bases from V and 3 bases from J, leaving 14 bases between. This CDR3 spans 13 amino acids.

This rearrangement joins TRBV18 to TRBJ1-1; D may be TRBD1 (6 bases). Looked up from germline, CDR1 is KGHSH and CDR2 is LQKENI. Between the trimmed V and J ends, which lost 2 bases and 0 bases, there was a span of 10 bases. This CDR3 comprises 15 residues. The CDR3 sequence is CASSPGTIMNTEAFF. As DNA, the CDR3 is TGTGCCAGCTCACCAGGGACAATTATGAACACTGAAGCTTTCTTT.

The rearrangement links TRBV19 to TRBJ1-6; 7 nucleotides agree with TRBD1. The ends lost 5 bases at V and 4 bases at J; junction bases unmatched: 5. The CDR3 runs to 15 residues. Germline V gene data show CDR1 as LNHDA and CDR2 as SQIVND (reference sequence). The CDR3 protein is CASSPRGAYNSPLHF. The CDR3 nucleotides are TGTGCCAGTAGTCCCAGGGGGGCGTATAATTCACCCCTCCACTTT.

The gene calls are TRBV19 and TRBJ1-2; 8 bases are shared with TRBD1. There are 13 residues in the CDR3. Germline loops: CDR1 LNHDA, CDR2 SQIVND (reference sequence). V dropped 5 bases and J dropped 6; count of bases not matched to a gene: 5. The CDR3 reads CASSDRGVDGYTF. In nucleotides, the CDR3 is TGTGCCAGTAGTGACAGGGGAGTAGATGGCTACACCTTC.

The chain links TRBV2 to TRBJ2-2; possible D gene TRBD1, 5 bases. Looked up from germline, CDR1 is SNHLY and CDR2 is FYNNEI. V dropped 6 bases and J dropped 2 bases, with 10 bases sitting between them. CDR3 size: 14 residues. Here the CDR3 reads CASRLDSNTGELFF. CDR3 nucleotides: TGTGCCAGCAGGCTCGACAGCAACACCGGGGAGCTGTTTTTT.

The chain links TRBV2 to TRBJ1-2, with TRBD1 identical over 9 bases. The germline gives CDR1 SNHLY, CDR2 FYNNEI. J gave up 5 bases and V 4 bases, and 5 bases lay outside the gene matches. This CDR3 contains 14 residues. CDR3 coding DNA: TGTGCCAGCAGTGCTACCGGGACAGGGTATGGCTACACCTTC. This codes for CASSATGTGYGYTF.

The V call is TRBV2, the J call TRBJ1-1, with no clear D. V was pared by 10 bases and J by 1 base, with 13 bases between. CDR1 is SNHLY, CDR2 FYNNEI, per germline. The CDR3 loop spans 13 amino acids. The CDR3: CATSREGNTEAFF. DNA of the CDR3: TGTGCCACCTCGAGGGAGGGGAACACTGAAGCTTTCTTT.

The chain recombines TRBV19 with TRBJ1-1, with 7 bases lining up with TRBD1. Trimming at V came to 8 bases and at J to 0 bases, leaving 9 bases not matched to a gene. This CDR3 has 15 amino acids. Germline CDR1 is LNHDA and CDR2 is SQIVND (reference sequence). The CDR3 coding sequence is TGTGCCAGTGGTTTGACAGGGCCTATGAACACTGAAGCTTTCTTT. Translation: CASGLTGPMNTEAFF.

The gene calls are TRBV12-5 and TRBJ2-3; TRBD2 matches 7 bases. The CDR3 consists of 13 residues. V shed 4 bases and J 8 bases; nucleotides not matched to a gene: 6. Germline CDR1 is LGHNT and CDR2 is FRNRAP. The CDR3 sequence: CASGSGLDATQYF. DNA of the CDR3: TGTGCTAGTGGTTCTGGACTAGACGCTACGCAGTATTTT.

The CDR3 loop reads CASRGDSYEQYF. CDR3 sequence (DNA): TGTGCCAGCAGGGGAGACTCCTACGAGCAGTACTTC. V usage is TRBV2 and J usage is TRBJ2-7; D might be TRBD2 (5 bases). The CDR3 extends over 12 amino acids. CDR1 is SNHLY, CDR2 FYNNEI, per germline. The V gene lost 6 bases and the J gene lost 0 bases, with 6 bases spanning the gap.

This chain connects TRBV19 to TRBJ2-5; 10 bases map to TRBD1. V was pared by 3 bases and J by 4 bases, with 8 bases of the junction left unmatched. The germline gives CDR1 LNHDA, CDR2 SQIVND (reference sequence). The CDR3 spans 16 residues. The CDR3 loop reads CASSMNRQGAGETQYF. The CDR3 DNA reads TGTGCCAGTAGTATGAACCGACAGGGGGCTGGAGAGACCCAGTACTTC.

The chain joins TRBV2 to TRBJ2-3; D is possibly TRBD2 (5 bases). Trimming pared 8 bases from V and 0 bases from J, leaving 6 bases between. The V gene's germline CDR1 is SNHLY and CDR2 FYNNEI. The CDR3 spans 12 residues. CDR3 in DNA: TGTGCCAGCGAGGGTAGCACAGATACGCAGTATTTT. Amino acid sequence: CASEGSTDTQYF.

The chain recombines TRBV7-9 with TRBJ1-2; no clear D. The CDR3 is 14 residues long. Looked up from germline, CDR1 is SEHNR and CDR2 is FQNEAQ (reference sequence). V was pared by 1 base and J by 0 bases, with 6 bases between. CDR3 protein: CASSLVDTNYGYTF. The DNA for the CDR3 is TGTGCCAGCAGCTTAGTAGATACTAACTATGGCTACACCTTC. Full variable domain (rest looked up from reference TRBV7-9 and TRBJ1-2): DTGVSQNPRHKITKRGQNVTFRCDPISEHNRLYWYRQTLGQGPEFLTYFQNEAQLEKSRLLSDRFSAERPKGSFSTLEIQRTEQGDSAMYLCASSLVDTNYGYTFGSGTRLTVV.

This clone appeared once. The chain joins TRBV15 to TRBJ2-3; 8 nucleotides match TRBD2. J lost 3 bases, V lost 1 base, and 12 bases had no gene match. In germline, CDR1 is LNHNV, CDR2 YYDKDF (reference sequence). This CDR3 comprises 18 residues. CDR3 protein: CATSRGPPLAGKTDTQYF. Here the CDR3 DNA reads TGTGCCACCAGCAGAGGTCCCCCCTTAGCGGGGAAGACAGATACGCAGTATTTT.

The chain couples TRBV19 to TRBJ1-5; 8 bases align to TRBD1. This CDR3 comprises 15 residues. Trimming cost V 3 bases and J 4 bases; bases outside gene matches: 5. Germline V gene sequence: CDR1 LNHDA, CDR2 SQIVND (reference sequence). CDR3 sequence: CASSIFGTGNQPQHF. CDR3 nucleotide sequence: TGTGCCAGTAGTATTTTCGGGACAGGTAATCAGCCCCAGCATTTT.

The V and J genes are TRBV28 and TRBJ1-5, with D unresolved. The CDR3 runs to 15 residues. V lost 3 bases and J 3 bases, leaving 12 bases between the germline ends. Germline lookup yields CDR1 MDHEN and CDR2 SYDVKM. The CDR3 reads CASSLAGSYNQPQHF. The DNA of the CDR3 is TGTGCCAGCAGTTTGGCAGGTTCCTACAATCAGCCCCAGCATTTT.

CDR3 amino acids: CASSTADRINYGYTF. The CDR3 bases are TGTGCCAGCAGTACTGCGGACAGGATTAACTATGGCTACACCTTC. The V and J genes are TRBV6-4 and TRBJ1-2, with 7 bases that match TRBD1. The V and J ends lost 5 bases and 1 base, in that order; junction bases with no gene match: 7. The germline CDR1 and CDR2 sequences are MRHNA and SNTAGT. The CDR3 runs to 15 residues.

The CDR3 here is CASSSTGANTGELFF. CDR3 nucleotide sequence: TGTGCCAGCAGCTCAACAGGAGCGAACACCGGGGAGCTGTTTTTT. The rearrangement links TRBV7-3 to TRBJ2-2; D is perhaps TRBD1 (5 bases). The CDR3 length is 15 residues. Trimming removed 4 bases at V and 0 bases at J, with 9 bases between. Germline V gene sequence: CDR1 SGHTA, CDR2 FQGTGA.

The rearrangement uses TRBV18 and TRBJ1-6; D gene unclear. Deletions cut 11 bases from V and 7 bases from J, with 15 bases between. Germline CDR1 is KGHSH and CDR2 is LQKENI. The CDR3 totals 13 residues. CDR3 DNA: TGTGCCGCTTCCGATCGGGGAAATTCACCCCTCCACTTT. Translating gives CAASDRGNSPLHF.